This T cell receptor (beta chain) was identified during a study of early T cells in non-severe SARS-CoV-2 infection. Germline loops: CDR1 MGHRA, CDR2 YSYEKL. J lost 10 bases, V lost 1 base, and 7 bases had no gene match. This CDR3 is built from 15 residues. Individual cDNA molecules were tagged with unique molecular identifiers. In TCRdb, the 5' RACE reads were re-called with MiXCR into one record per CDR3 protein. Found here are tens of thousands of distinct CDR3 sequences, 8.5% to 10% of them singletons; the top ten hold approximately 4%. Findings and limits, study-wide: The VDJdb matching leaned toward anti-spike CD8 responses and overlooked private and CD4 specificities.

As to this clonotype: Antigen: not known.

The sequencing here drew on whole blood, taken at baseline. This clonotype was sampled from an adult who was a healthcare worker with PCR-confirmed SARS-CoV-2 infection or an uninfected control (not recorded which). V is TRBV4-1 and J is TRBJ2-1, with 10 bases that match TRBD2. The chain's CDR3 is CASSQAALAGEEQFF. In nucleotides, the CDR3 is TGCGCCAGCAGCCAAGCAGCCCTAGCGGGGGAAGAGCAGTTCTTC.